This T cell receptor beta chain was sequenced during a study of T cell repertoires in cytomegalovirus infection. Looking at the study overall: A matching HLA type, together with CMV infection, was signaled by public TCR beta signatures.

Broader study findings: CMV carriers having the relevant HLA were flagged by cumulative public TCR beta family frequency. Dominant in the ex vivo response were TCR beta clonotypes restricted by HLA-C and specific for CMV.

Of note for this clonotype: Antigen: not known.

TCRdb analysed the reads with MiXCR anew, one entry per CDR3 protein. Among about 190,000 distinct CDR3 sequences listed, 28% were seen once. Input material: PBMCs. This TCR was sampled from a human donor in good health (CMV status not recorded). Some clones in this sample may be carry-over from other donors' samples.

The CDR3 DNA sequence: TGTGCCAGCAGCTTAGCTGGGGCCGCCGAAAAACTGTTTTTT. Encoded protein: CASSLAGAAEKLFF. The rearrangement joins TRBV7-2 to TRBJ1-4; D might be TRBD1 (5 bases). From germline, CDR1 is SGHTA and CDR2 FQGNSA. This CDR3 spans 14 amino acids. Trimming cost V 0 bases and J 8 bases, with 10 bases left between them.